This entry lists 26 T cell receptor beta chains sequenced from one sample in a study of technical replicates of blood from a handful of donors. TCRdb's table, derived via immunoSEQ multiplex PCR, lists solely in-frame clones and lacks some. The sample consists of under 95,000 clones, about 94% of them appearing once. The material sequenced was T cells isolated from PBMCs. These TCRs come from a human donor in good health.

The chain uses TRBV11-2 and TRBJ2-7, with 10 bases aligning to TRBD1. Germline lookup yields CDR1 SGHAT and CDR2 FQNNGV. J lost 2 bases, V lost 8 bases, and 6 bases had no gene match. The CDR3 runs 14 residues. CDR3: CASASGTGAYEQYF. CDR3 coding DNA: TGTGCCAGCGCCTCCGGGACAGGGGCCTACGAGCAGTACTTC.

This chain links TRBV7-8 with TRBJ1-4, with D maybe TRBD1 (5 bases). The CDR3 extends over 16 amino acids. The V end lost 4 bases, the J end lost 6 bases, and 18 bases lay between the germline ends. Germline CDR1 SGHVS, CDR2 FQNEAQ. The CDR3 DNA follows: TGTGCCAGCAGCTACGATCTTGAGGGAGGGGATGAAAAACTGTTTTTT. Translation: CASSYDLEGGDEKLFF.

The chain joins TRBV29-1 to TRBJ2-7; 11 nucleotides line up with TRBD1. This CDR3 region has 14 residues. Germline V gene lookup returns CDR1 SQVTM and CDR2 ANQGSEA. The V gene end was trimmed by 6 bases and the J gene end by 5 bases; junction bases not matched to a gene: 9. The DNA for the CDR3 is TGCAGCGTCAGAACCGGGACAGGGGGGAACGAGCAGTACTTC. Its translation is CSVRTGTGGNEQYF.

This sequence joins TRBV5-4 and TRBJ1-2; D is possibly TRBD1 (5 bases). Deletions cut 0 bases from V and 4 bases from J, with 10 bases between. Per germline, CDR1 SGHNT and CDR2 YYREEE (reference sequence). The CDR3 loop spans 14 amino acids. CDR3 sequence: CASSLVGGGYGYTF. The CDR3 coding sequence is TGTGCCAGCAGCTTGGTGGGGGGAGGCTATGGCTACACCTTC.

The chain combines TRBV5-1 with TRBJ2-7; a weak D match, TRBD2 (5 bases). There are 12 residues in the CDR3. Trimming removed 3 bases at V and 3 bases at J, with 7 bases between. Germline V CDR1 and CDR2: SGHRS, YFSETQ. The CDR3 spells CASSSLGYEQYF. The CDR3, as DNA: TGCGCCAGCAGCTCACTAGGCTACGAGCAGTACTTC.

The CDR3 protein is CASSPFSGTGGPNQPQHF. CDR3 nucleotide sequence: TGTGCCAGCTCACCTTTTTCCGGGACAGGGGGCCCAAATCAGCCCCAGCATTTT. The chain joins TRBV18 to TRBJ1-5; 12 bases map to TRBD1. Germline trimming cut 3 bases from V and 4 bases from J; bases unmatched to any gene: 10. CDR1 and CDR2 (germline): KGHSH, LQKENI. This CDR3 has 18 residues.

The chain joins TRBV2 to TRBJ2-5, with 10 bases that match TRBD2. V shed 8 bases and J 0 bases; nucleotides not matched to a gene: 0. The CDR3 totals 13 residues. The germline V gene has CDR1 SNHLY and CDR2 FYNNEI. The CDR3, as DNA: TGTGCCAGCCTAGCGGGGGACCAAGAGACCCAGTACTTC. It encodes CASLAGDQETQYF.

This clone has only one observation. The chain couples TRBV28 to TRBJ2-5; 12 bases are a match to TRBD2. V shed 3 bases and J 4 bases; nucleotides not matched to a gene: 6. Germline V gene data show CDR1 as MDHEN and CDR2 as SYDVKM. This CDR3 comprises 16 residues. Written as DNA, the CDR3 is TGTGCCAGCAGTTTTGTAGTACTAGCGGGAGGAGAGACCCAGTACTTC. Translating it yields CASSFVVLAGGETQYF.

V gene TRBV5-1 combines with J gene TRBJ2-3; TRBD1 matches at 7 bases. The CDR3 extends over 13 amino acids. Germline lookup yields CDR1 SGHRS and CDR2 YFSETQ. Losses at the gene ends were 9 bases for V and 9 bases for J; bases not matched to a gene: 13. CDR3 protein: CATQIQGRPTQYF. In DNA, the CDR3 is TGCGCCACACAAATACAGGGGCGCCCGACGCAGTATTTT.

This chain uses TRBV10-1 with TRBJ1-6; 7 nucleotides align to TRBD1. This CDR3 contains 14 residues. From germline, CDR1 is WNHNN and CDR2 SYGVQD (reference sequence). J was trimmed by 8 bases and V by 4 bases; bases with no gene match: 5. In DNA, the CDR3 is TGCGCCAGCAGTGTTGGACAGGTGGATTCACCCCTCCACTTT. Translation gives CASSVGQVDSPLHF.

This clone occurred once. This chain connects TRBV27 to TRBJ1-1; TRBD1 aligns across 8 bases. The CDR3 is 16 residues long. Germline V CDR1 and CDR2: MNHEY, SMNVEV (reference sequence). With 5 bases clipped from V and 0 bases from J, the junction kept 8 bases outside the gene matches. This chain's CDR3 is CASSTRDRGMNTEAFF. Here the CDR3 DNA reads TGTGCCAGCAGTACCCGCGACAGGGGAATGAACACTGAAGCTTTCTTT.

This clone occurred once. This chain uses TRBV5-1 with TRBJ2-1; TRBD2 agrees at 10 bases. The V gene end was trimmed by 0 bases and the J gene end by 8 bases; junction bases not matched to a gene: 5. The length of the CDR3 is 15 residues. CDR1 SGHRS and CDR2 YFSETQ come from the germline V gene. The CDR3 is CASSLAPSGGDEQFF. The CDR3 DNA sequence: TGCGCCAGCAGCTTGGCCCCTAGCGGGGGAGATGAGCAGTTCTTC.

In its sample, this clone was seen once. The V call is TRBV11-3, the J call TRBJ1-1; D gene ambiguous. CDR1 and CDR2 from the germline V gene are SGHNT and YENEEA. V shed 0 bases and J shed 1 base, with 6 bases lying between them. The CDR3 is 14 residues long. DNA for the CDR3: TGTGCCAGCAGCTTAGATGCAGGGAACACTGAAGCTTTCTTT. It yields the protein CASSLDAGNTEAFF.

The count of this clone is one. The chain uses TRBV7-9 and TRBJ2-2; D perhaps matches TRBD2 (5 bases). Germline CDR1 SEHNR, CDR2 FQNEAQ (reference sequence). The CDR3 length is 15 residues. V lost 5 bases, J lost 4 bases, and 14 bases lay in between. Here the CDR3 DNA reads TGTGCCAGCAGCAAACCCGGACTTTCCACCGGGGAGCTGTTTTTT. Residues: CASSKPGLSTGELFF.

The chain combines TRBV4-1 with TRBJ1-4; no definite D call. V lost 0 bases to trimming and J lost 5 bases, with 13 bases between them. The CDR3 has 16 residues. Per the germline V gene, CDR1 is MGHRA and CDR2 is YSYEKL. This chain's CDR3 is CASSQDPGTINEKLFF. The CDR3 DNA follows: TGCGCCAGCAGCCAAGATCCGGGTACCATCAATGAAAAACTGTTTTTT.

This chain joins TRBV19 and TRBJ1-2; D gene ambiguous. Deletions cut 0 bases from V and 4 bases from J, with 12 bases between. CDR1 and CDR2 from the germline V gene are LNHDA and SQIVND (reference sequence). This CDR3 is 15 amino acids long. The CDR3 nucleotides read TGTGCCAGTAGTATAGACAGACTTCGAGGCTATGGCTACACCTTC. This translates into CASSIDRLRGYGYTF.

V gene TRBV28 combines with J gene TRBJ1-4; 9 bases are shared with TRBD1. Germline CDR1 MDHEN, CDR2 SYDVKM. This CDR3 is built from 16 residues. V shed 6 bases and J 7 bases; nucleotides not matched to a gene: 12. As DNA, the CDR3 is TGTGCCAGCAGCCACCTCCGGACAGGGGACATTGAAAAACTGTTTTTT. It translates to CASSHLRTGDIEKLFF.

The chain uses TRBV6-5 and TRBJ1-2; possible D gene TRBD1, 5 bases. This CDR3 region has 13 residues. Germline V CDR1 and CDR2: MNHEY, SVGAGI. Trimming stripped 4 bases from V and 4 bases from J, with 10 bases between. CDR3 DNA sequence: TGTGCCAGCAGTTCTCGGACAAGCTATGGCTACACCTTC. Translated, it gives CASSSRTSYGYTF.

This clone was counted only a few times. The CDR3 DNA is TGTGCCTGCGGACAGCTCAATCAGCCCCAGCATTTT. Residues: CACGQLNQPQHF. The rearrangement joins TRBV19 to TRBJ1-5; D is perhaps TRBD1 (6 bases). This CDR3 spans 12 amino acids. V was trimmed by 11 bases and J by 3 bases, leaving 11 bases between them. CDR1 is LNHDA, CDR2 SQIVND, per germline (reference sequence).

This chain uses TRBV6-1 with TRBJ1-2; TRBD1 matches 8 bases. Germline V gene data show CDR1 as MNHNS and CDR2 as SASEGT. This CDR3 spans 15 amino acids. J was trimmed by 8 bases and V by 6 bases; bases with no gene match: 14. Here the CDR3 DNA reads TGTGCCAGCAGCAGACAGGGGACCCTATCTGAAGGCTACACCTTC. This translates into CASSRQGTLSEGYTF.

This chain uses TRBV6-1 with TRBJ1-4; 7 nucleotides match TRBD1. The CDR3 is 14 amino acids. The J segment lost 4 bases and the V segment lost 3 bases, leaving 2 bases of the junction unmatched. Per germline, CDR1 MNHNS and CDR2 SASEGT. For the CDR3, the DNA is TGTGCCAGCAGTGAGGGACAGTTTAATGAAAAACTGTTTTTT. Protein sequence: CASSEGQFNEKLFF.

The chain uses TRBV5-1 and TRBJ2-1, with a weak D call TRBD2 (5 bases). V was cut by 9 bases and J by 8 bases, with 21 bases left in between. This CDR3 is 14 amino acids long. CDR1 is SGHRS and CDR2 is YFSETQ in the germline V gene. Here the CDR3 DNA reads TGCGCCACCTCTGAGGGTCTTCCGCTTGATGAGCAGTTCTTC. This codes for CATSEGLPLDEQFF.

V and J are TRBV4-2 and TRBJ1-1, with unresolved D. CDR3 length: 16 amino acids. Germline V gene sequence: CDR1 LGHNA, CDR2 YNFKEQ. Trimming left V 0 bases short and J 0 bases short, with 11 bases between. CDR3 amino acids: CASSQDEQLMNTEAFF. DNA of the CDR3: TGTGCCAGCAGCCAAGATGAACAGCTCATGAACACTGAAGCTTTCTTT.

CDR3 protein: CASTLTGFYNEQFF. The CDR3 DNA reads as TGTGCCAGCACTCTGACAGGGTTCTACAATGAGCAGTTCTTC. The gene calls are TRBV28 and TRBJ2-1, with 7 bases matching TRBD1. V gave up 7 bases and J gave up 3 bases; unmatched junction bases: 6. CDR3 length: 14 amino acids. Germline CDR1 MDHEN, CDR2 SYDVKM.

This rearrangement joins TRBV28 to TRBJ2-3, with 7 bases identical to TRBD2. The CDR3 has 21 residues. Germline V CDR1 and CDR2: MDHEN, SYDVKM. The V and J ends lost 3 bases and 6 bases, in that order; junction bases with no gene match: 27. In nucleotides, the CDR3 is TGTGCCAGCAGTTTTTGCGCGGGAACCCTGGGAGGGCCGTGGGGGTCGGATACGCAGTATTTT. Residues: CASSFCAGTLGGPWGSDTQYF. Looking up the rest from reference TRBV28 and TRBJ2-3 gives the full variable domain: DVKVTQSSRYLVKRTGEKVFLECVQDMDHENMFWYRQDPGLGLRLIYFSYDVKMKEKGDIPEGYSVSREKKERFSLILESASTNQTSMYLCASSFCAGTLGGPWGSDTQYFGPGTRLTVL.

V usage is TRBV19 and J usage is TRBJ1-2; 7 bases line up with TRBD1. V lost 7 bases to trimming and J lost 2 bases; unmatched junction nucleotides: 10. CDR1 and CDR2 (germline): LNHDA, SQIVND (reference sequence). This CDR3 is 15 amino acids long. CDR3 DNA sequence: TGTGCCAGTACCCCTGACAGGGATACAAACTATGGCTACACCTTC. This encodes CASTPDRDTNYGYTF.